This T cell receptor beta chain was found in a study of cytomegalovirus exposure and HLA in healthy donors (dated by TCRdb to 2015 to 2018). For the study in its entirety: In an earlier analysis of some 550 of the donors, approximately 300 Gb of sequence data and just under 120 million unique TCR beta sequences from 150 million to 200 million T cells were reported. Four to six DR-DQ haplotypes were handled as single units for association and clustering, since linkage in the cohort was strong. A later analysis re-examined previously published TCR beta repertoires from several hundred donors and added high-resolution HLA genotyping to investigate patterns of TCR occurrence. On average, 235,054 unique TCR beta nucleotide sequences were sequenced per donor among fewer than 500 genotyped donors of the cohort, with roughly 18% of those sequences being non-productive. The study aimed to test whether cataloging public T cell receptors could reveal signatures of past pathogen exposure. In the later analysis, no new phenotypic data were used to find candidate immune exposures; instead, reliance was placed on TCR beta sequences and their occurrence across donors. In addition to the first cohort of around 670 subjects, a separate validation cohort of 130 or so different subjects was used. All discovery cohort repertoires had been generated on a single sequencing platform. In an earlier analysis of 587 of the donors, high-throughput TCR beta sequencing was used to judge whether each TCR beta V gene segment behaved as functional or pseudogenic. A later genetic analysis used genome-wide SNP genotypes for about 65% of the 666 donors, treating that subset as a discovery cohort. Typing coverage differed by locus: A, B, C, DRB1 and DQB1 were typed in about 629-630 donors, DQA1 in 500 to 550, DPA1 in some 610, and DPB1 in about 450. Using immunosequencing, the study profiled T cell repertoires from 666 subjects and related those repertoires to cytomegalovirus serostatus. Class I and class II HLA loci were covered by the typing at four-digit resolution. Of the 300 to 500 genotyped donors, 80% to 90% were placed in the genetic ancestry cluster associated with self-reported Caucasian donors. To predict cytomegalovirus infection status, the study combined high-throughput TCR immunosequencing, statistical association of individual TCRs with disease status, and machine learning. An early release covering just under 650 HLA-typed donors comprised 300 to 350 gigabases of sequencing data and tens of millions of unique TCR sequences. Alongside the repertoire data, information on donor age, sex, ethnicity and CMV serostatus was compiled. General findings and caveats noted by the study authors: In an earlier analysis of some 640 of the donors, most TCR beta V segments were observed in productive rearrangements about 87% or about 30% of the time, broadly matching IMGT annotations. Presence/absence analyses assumed roughly uniform sequencing depth across donors, an assumption that may not hold. The authors suggested that the approach could potentially be extended to other disease states and immunological phenotypes. According to a later analysis, most CMV-associated TCR beta chains appeared to be HLA-restricted, and the HLA associations seemed to be driven largely by CMV exposure. The 87-base-pair reads could not distinguish some IMGT-functional V segments, including TRBV6-2 and TRBV6-3, so those segments were excluded. Compared with the 666-donor mean, donors in an Asian-associated ancestry cluster had fewer N-insertions in productive TCRs, according to a later genetic analysis. In this cohort, only TCR beta chains were sequenced, and detectable features were limited by the absence of alpha or paired-chain data. Three of the identified cytomegalovirus-associated TCR beta chains were confirmed in vitro to be specific for cytomegalovirus antigens. For the cohort, immune exposure information was limited to CMV serostatus. A later analysis associated 16,951 TCR beta sequences with specific HLA alleles at a false discovery rate of 0.05. A cluster of highly shared sequence variants was judged likely to represent a technical artifact of the sequencing pipeline. When HLA alleles, especially DR and DQ, strongly co-occurred, attributing TCR associations to individual alleles was difficult. Most TCR sequences were seen in very few donors, while some public TCRs were found in many individuals. HLA typing was unavailable for some donors at each locus, so association tests used only the typed subset. Because counts were too low, around 18 rarely observed V segments, including chromosome 9 orphons, were left out of the earlier analysis of 587 of the donors. In a later analysis, HLA-associated TCR beta chains showed more clonal expansion and lower generation probabilities than non-associated chains that were equally common. A later genetic analysis associated a missense DCLRE1C variant with V-gene and J-gene trimming of TCR beta chains, and an independent cohort replicated the association. A later analysis reported that several top co-occurrence clusters appeared linked to parvovirus B19, influenza, CMV and Epstein-Barr virus. According to a later analysis, TCR association rates differed among HLA loci, with DRB1 alleles showing the most associated TCRs and HLA-C alleles showing the fewest. A further reported finding was that TCR beta sequences accurately predicted the HLA-A and HLA-B alleles for most subjects in the first cohort. In both the original and validation cohorts, the classifier was reported to diagnose cytomegalovirus status with high specificity and sensitivity. In the study, some 180 TCR beta chains were listed as associated with cytomegalovirus. Correlated functional status among segregating V segments might be attributable to linkage disequilibrium, but an unknown experimental factor could not be ruled out.

The cohort comprised 550 to 700 healthy bone marrow donors. At the time of sampling, all cohort members were nominally healthy, though unrecorded immune exposures were likely present. The donor was CMV seronegative and belonged to the group of approximately 320 seronegative cohort members. A peripheral blood sample was provided by each donor, and peripheral blood mononuclear cells were used for TCR beta sequencing. The Qiagen DNeasy Blood Extraction Kit was used to extract genomic DNA from the blood cell samples. The protocol used for the library was the immunoSEQ multiplex PCR assay. The multiplex PCR relied on a mix of 60 forward primers for TCR Vbeta segments and 13 reverse primers for TCR Jbeta segments. A multiplex PCR assay on genomic DNA amplified the CDR3 region of rearranged TCR beta genes. On the Illumina HiSeq System, the amplified TCR beta libraries were sequenced as 87-base-pair reads. In the paper's pipeline: In a later analysis, tens of millions of unique TCR beta chains were counted across the 500 to 700 repertoires, and some 10 million of these chains were shared by at least two donors. To remove PCR and sequencing errors, raw reads were error-corrected and collapsed into unique sequences using a nearest-neighbor algorithm that merged closely related sequences. Alignment of CDR3 sequences to IMGT reference sequences was used to assign V, D and J gene segments. Each retained sequence needed at least a six-nucleotide match to both a V gene segment and a J gene segment. A rearrangement counted as productive if the CDR3 had no stop codons and remained in frame with V and J, and every other rearrangement counted as non-productive. CDR3 was defined according to IMGT convention as the region running from the second conserved V-encoded cysteine to the conserved J-encoded phenylalanine. Sequences without an unambiguous match to a single V gene segment were excluded from the earlier analysis of 500 to 700 of the donors. An earlier analysis of 550 to 650 of the donors classified V segments as functional when productive rearrangements were above 56.7% and as segregating when the standard deviation between donors was above 5%. A statistical classification framework was developed to diagnose cytomegalovirus status using the catalog of TCR beta chain sequences. A later analysis assigned V and J genes by comparing TCR nucleotide sequences with IMGT/GENE-DB human TR gene sequences. Using the TCRdist pipeline, a later analysis assigned CDR3 sequences along with most-parsimonious VDJ recombination scenarios. A later analysis defined each TCR beta chain by its CDR3 amino acid sequence plus V-gene family, and excluded reads lacking a unique V-gene family. As a way to deal with suspected cross-contamination and a sequencing artifact, a later analysis dropped under 600 nucleotide sequences that were highly shared and had low generation probability. For each public chain, a later analysis derived a clonal expansion index from normalized ranks of inferred template counts within each repertoire. In a later analysis, generation probabilities were computed with a VDJ recombination model fitted to out-of-frame rearrangements, and the resulting probabilities were checked against IGoR. In a later analysis, hypergeometric tests were used to score TCR-TCR, TCR-HLA and TCR-CMV co-occurrence, with a repertoire-size bias correction applied to TCR pairs. To estimate false discovery rates, a later analysis permuted the HLA or CMV assignments 20 times. In a later analysis, co-occurring TCRs were grouped using DBSCAN, with TCRdist sequence similarity added in when clustering inside HLA-allele-positive subsets. Co-occurrence clustering excluded repertoires with fewer than 30,000 or more than 120,000 public chains, plus five with anomalous nucleotide sharing. Entries here come from immuneACCESS through TCRdb and include only in-frame sequences with V and J called. Some clones fail to appear in such tables; in the studies checked, an unresolved V gene covers under half of the shortfall, and the cause of the remainder is unknown. V, J and clone size reflect that table, while D and trimming were determined from the DNA. A total of fewer than 150,000 clones appear in this sample, 70% to 80% of them only once. The biggest ten clones account for about 3.4% of the sample.

CDR1 SGHAT and CDR2 FQNNGV were looked up in the germline V gene. V is cut back by 0 bases and J by 5 bases, with 9 bases in the junction unmatched. Counted from cysteine to phenylalanine, this CDR3 has 16 amino acids. The retained sequence is limited to the CDR3, 48 bases, with the frame set at the first base. Turning to this clone: The target of this receptor is not known. Base qualities are not at hand, and no much larger clone is one base apart.

This TCR derives from a man aged 25-45 years in good health and CMV-seronegative. The chain was built from TRBV11-2 and TRBJ2-7; TRBD1 aligns with 8 central bases. Sequenced sample: PBMCs. The nucleotide sequence reads TGTGCCAGCAGCTTAGATCGGCACAGGGGGGCCGACGAGCAGTACTTC. Translated, it gives CASSLDRHRGADEQYF.